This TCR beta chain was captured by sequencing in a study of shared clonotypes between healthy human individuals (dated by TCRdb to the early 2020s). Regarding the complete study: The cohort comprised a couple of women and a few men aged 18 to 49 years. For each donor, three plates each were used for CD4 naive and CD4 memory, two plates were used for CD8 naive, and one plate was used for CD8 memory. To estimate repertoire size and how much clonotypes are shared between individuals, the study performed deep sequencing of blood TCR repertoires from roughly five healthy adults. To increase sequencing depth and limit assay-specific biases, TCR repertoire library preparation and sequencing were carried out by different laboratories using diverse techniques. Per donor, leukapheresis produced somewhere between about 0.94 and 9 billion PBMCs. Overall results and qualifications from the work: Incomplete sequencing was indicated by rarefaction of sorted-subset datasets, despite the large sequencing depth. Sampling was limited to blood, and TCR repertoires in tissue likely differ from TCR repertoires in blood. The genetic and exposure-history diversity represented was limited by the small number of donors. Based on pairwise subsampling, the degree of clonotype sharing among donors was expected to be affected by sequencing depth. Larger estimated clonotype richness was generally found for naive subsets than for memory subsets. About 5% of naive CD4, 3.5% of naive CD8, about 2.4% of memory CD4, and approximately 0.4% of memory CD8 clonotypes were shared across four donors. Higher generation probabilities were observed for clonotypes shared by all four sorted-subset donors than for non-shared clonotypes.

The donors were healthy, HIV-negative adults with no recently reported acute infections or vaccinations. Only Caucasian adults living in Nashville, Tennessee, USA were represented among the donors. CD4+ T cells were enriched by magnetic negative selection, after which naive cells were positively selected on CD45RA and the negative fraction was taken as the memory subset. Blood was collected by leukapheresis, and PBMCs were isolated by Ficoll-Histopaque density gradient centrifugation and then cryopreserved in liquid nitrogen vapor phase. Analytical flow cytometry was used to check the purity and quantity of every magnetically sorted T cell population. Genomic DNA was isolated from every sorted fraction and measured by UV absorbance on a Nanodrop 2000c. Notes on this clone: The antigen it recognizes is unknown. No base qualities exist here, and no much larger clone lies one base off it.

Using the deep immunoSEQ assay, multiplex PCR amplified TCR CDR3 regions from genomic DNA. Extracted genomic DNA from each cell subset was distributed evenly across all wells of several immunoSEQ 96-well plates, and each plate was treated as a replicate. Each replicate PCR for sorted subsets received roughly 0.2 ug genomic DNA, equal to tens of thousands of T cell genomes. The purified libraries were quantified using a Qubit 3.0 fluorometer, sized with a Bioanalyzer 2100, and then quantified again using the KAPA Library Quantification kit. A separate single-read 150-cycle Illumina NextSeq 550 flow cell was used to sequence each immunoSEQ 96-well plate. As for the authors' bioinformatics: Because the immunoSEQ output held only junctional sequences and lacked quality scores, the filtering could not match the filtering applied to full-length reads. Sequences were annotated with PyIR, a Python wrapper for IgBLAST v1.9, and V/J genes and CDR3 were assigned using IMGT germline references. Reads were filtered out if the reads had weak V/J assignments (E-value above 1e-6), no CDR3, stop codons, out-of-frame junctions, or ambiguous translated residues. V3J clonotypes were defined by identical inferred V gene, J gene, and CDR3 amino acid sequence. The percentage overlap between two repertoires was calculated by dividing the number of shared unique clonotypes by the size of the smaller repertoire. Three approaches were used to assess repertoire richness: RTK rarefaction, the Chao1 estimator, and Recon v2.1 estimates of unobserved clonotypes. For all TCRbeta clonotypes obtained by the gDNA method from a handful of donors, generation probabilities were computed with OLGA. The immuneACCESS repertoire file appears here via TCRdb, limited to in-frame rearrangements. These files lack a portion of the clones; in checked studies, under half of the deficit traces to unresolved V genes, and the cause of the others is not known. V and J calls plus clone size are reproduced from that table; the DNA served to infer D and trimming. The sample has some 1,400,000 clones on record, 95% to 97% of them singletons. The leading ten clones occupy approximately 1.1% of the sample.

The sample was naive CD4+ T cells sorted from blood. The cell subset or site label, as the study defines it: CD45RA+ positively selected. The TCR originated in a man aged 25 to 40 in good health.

DNA sequence: TGCAGCGTTGCAGGGGACAGGGTGGATCAGCCCCAGCATTTT. This is translated as CSVAGDRVDQPQHF. The rearrangement joined TRBV29-1 to TRBJ1-5; 9 of the junction bases match TRBD1. The CDR3 has 14 amino acids, counting the end cysteine and phenylalanine. Left in the record is the CDR3 DNA by itself, 42 bases read in frame from the first base. At the junction V is shortened by 4 bases and J by 5 bases; bases outside the gene matches: 6. CDR1 and CDR2 are drawn from the germline V gene: SQVTM, ANQGSEA.